The entry below gives a single TCR beta chain sequence along with its context. Produced via immunoSEQ multiplex PCR; TCRdb's table is partial and in-frame only. The sample gives tens of thousands of clones, roughly 92% of which show up once; 3% to 4% is in the top ten. The data derive from a study of T cell changes during pregnancy in multiple sclerosis. The receptor was derived from a female donor in good health, enrolled as a control in a pregnancy study. Sample: peripheral blood, taken after pregnancy.

The CDR3 DNA sequence: TGTGCCAGCAGTAACGTAGGCCGCTACAGGGGAGGTAATTCACCCCTCCACTTT. Translated, it gives CASSNVGRYRGGNSPLHF. This rearrangement joins TRBV27 to TRBJ1-6, with TRBD1 matching 7 bases. The CDR3 is made up of 18 amino acids. Germline V gene sequence: CDR1 MNHEY, CDR2 SMNVEV (reference sequence). J gave up 6 bases and V 5 bases, and 16 bases lay outside the gene matches.